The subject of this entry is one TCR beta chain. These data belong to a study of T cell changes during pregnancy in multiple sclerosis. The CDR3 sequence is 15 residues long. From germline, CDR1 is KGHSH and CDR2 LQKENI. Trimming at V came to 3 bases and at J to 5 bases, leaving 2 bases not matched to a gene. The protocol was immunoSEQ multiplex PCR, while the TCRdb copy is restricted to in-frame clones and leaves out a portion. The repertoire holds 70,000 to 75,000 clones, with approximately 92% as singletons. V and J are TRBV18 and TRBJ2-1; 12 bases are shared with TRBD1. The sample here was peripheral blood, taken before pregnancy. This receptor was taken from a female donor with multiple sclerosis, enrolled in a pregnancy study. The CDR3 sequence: CASSPGQGANNEQFF. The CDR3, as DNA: TGTGCCAGCTCACCGGGACAGGGGGCAAACAATGAGCAGTTCTTC.